The T cell receptor delta chain described here comes from a study of γδ T cells in repeated Plasmodium falciparum infection. Study context: Timepoints: baseline, immediately before selected infections, and 21 days after every infection.

TCRdb reapplied CATT to the multiplex PCR reads. The sample shows roughly 86,000 delta-chain clones, under 1.5% of them seen only once. Details on this clone: TCRdb's listed protein matches a much larger clone and diverges from this DNA's translation at residue 8, likely through a read error; the protein shown comes from the DNA.

The origin of this receptor is a pool of human donors (malaria-infected and uninfected, not separated). Material for sequencing was gamma-delta T cells from blood.

In DNA, the CDR3 is TGTGCCTTTACAGCTCGGTCCCACGGAGGGTTGGACTACACCGATAAACTCATCTTT. Amino acids: CAFTARSHGGLDYTDKLIF. V and J are TRDV3 and TRDJ1; D is unresolved. The J gene was missing in TCRdb and was found by matching the end of the DNA to germline. This CDR3 is built from 19 residues. Germline V gene lookup returns CDR1 TVYSNPD and CDR2 GDNSRS (reference sequence). V gave up 1 base and J gave up 0 bases, with 27 bases separating them.